This T cell receptor (beta chain) was documented in a study of monozygotic twins with inflammatory bowel disease. The germline V gene encodes CDR1 SQVTM and CDR2 ANQGSEA. The CDR3 sequence is 14 residues long. After re-calling the 5' RACE reads, TCRdb lists one entry per CDR3 protein, DNA absent. The sample features 88,000 or so distinct CDR3 sequences, with 6.5% to 9% in its top ten. The sequencing sample was made of blood. This sequence was found in a human donor with ulcerative colitis or Crohn's disease, or a healthy co-twin of an affected twin (not recorded which). The chain carries TRBV29-1 and TRBJ1-5; TCRdb gives TRBD1 as the D gene, but with no DNA this cannot be confirmed. This CDR3 is CSVEVGGRNQPQHF.